This T cell receptor (beta chain) was identified during a study of cytomegalovirus exposure and HLA in healthy donors. Amplification used 60 Vbeta primers and 13 Jbeta primers. Assay: immunoSEQ multiplex PCR; the TCRdb copy retains only in-frame clones and omits some. The listing records 45,000 to 70,000 clones. Germline V gene lookup returns CDR1 SGHRS and CDR2 YFSETQ. V was shortened by 5 bases and J by 2 bases, with 14 bases between the two germline ends. The CDR3 runs to 14 residues. Sequenced sample: PBMCs. The chain links TRBV5-1 to TRBJ2-7; a possible D gene is TRBD2 (5 bases). The TCR originated in a woman aged 45-59 years in good health and CMV-seropositive. The CDR3 DNA sequence: TGCGCCAGCAGTAAAGCGGTCCCTCCCTACGAGCAGTACTTC. Its translation: CASSKAVPPYEQYF.